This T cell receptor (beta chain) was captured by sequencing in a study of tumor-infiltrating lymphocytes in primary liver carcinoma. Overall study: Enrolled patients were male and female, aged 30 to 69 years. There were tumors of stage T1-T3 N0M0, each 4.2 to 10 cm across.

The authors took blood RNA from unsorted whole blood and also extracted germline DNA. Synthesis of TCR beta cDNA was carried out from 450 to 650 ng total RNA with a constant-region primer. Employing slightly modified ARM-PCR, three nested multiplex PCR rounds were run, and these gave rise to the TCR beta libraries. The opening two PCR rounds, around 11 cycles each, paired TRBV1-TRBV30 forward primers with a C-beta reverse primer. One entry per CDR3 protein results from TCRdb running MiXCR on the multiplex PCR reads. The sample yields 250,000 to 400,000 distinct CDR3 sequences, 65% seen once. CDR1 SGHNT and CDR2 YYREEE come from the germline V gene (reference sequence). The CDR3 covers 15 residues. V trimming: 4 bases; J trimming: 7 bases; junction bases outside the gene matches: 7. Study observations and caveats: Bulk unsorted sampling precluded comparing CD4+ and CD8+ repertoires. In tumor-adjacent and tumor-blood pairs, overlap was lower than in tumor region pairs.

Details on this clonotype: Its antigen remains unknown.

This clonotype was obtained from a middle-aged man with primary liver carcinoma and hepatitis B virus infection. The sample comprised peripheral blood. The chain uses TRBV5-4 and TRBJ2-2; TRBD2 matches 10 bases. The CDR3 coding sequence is TGTGCCAGCAGCCCCGCTAGCGGGAGCGACGGGGAGCTGTTTTTT. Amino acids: CASSPASGSDGELFF. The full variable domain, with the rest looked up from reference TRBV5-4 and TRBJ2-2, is ETGVTQSPTHLIKTRGQQVTLRCSSQSGHNTVSWYQQALGQGPQFIFQYYREEENGRGNFPPRFSGLQFPNYSSELNVNALELDDSALYLCASSPASGSDGELFFGEGSRLTVL.